This TCR beta chain was observed in a study of shared clonotypes between healthy human individuals. The wider study: CD8 memory received one plate per donor, CD8 naive two, CD4 memory three and CD4 naive three.

Clones were sequenced by immunoSEQ multiplex PCR, and TCRdb holds only the in-frame ones, with some missing. The sample contains about 680,000 clones, over 65% of which appear only once. Participating donors were healthy, HIV-negative adults free of recent acute infections or vaccinations. The CD4+ fraction was divided into a CD45RA+ naive subset and a CD45RA-negative memory subset. The sequence was obtained from a woman aged 25 to 45 in good health. Sequenced material: memory CD4+ T cells sorted from blood. Regarding subset: CD45RA-negative fraction.

Written as DNA, the CDR3 is TGTGCCATCACCGACGGACAGCCGTTCTCTGGAAACACCATATATTTT. Translation gives CAITDGQPFSGNTIYF. This rearrangement joins TRBV10-3 to TRBJ1-3; possibly TRBD1 for D (6 bases). Germline CDR1 ENHRY, CDR2 SYGVKD. The CDR3 spans 16 residues. The V end was cut by 7 bases, the J end by 0 bases, with 16 bases between.